This T cell receptor beta chain originates from a study of Ad26.COV2.S vaccination and SARS-CoV-2 variants. Whole-study context: The vaccine Ad26.COV2.S was put into the muscle once, or twice with 56 days between. Whole-study findings and limits: The TCR breadth and depth analyses may have understated or missed part of the total T cell responses. Greater spike-specific TCR breadth was seen in vaccine recipients than in placebo recipients.

Treatment reported: over 15 received Ad26.COV2.S at low or high dose, single or two shots; a few received placebo; per-sample allocation not given. Repertoires come from day 63 after the first vaccine or placebo injection. Sequencing used immunoSEQ multiplex PCR; TCRdb keeps in-frame clones, though not all of them. The repertoire holds a few hundred thousand clones, with roughly 90% as singletons. As for this clone: The antigen is not known.

The sample consisted of peripheral blood, taken in a trial of Ad26.COV2.S vaccine versus placebo. The receptor was isolated from a person aged 18 to 65 who received the Ad26.COV2.S COVID-19 vaccine or a placebo.

The CDR3 coding sequence is TGTGCCAGCAGCCCCGGGGCCACAGAGTTGGGCGAGCAGTACTTC. As protein: CASSPGATELGEQYF. The V and J genes are TRBV7-9 and TRBJ2-7; D tentatively reads TRBD1 or TRBD2 (5 bases each). The V end lost 5 bases, the J end lost 6 bases, and 20 bases lay between the germline ends. There are 15 residues in the CDR3. Looked up from germline, CDR1 is SEHNR and CDR2 is FQNEAQ (reference sequence).